This TCR beta chain was captured in a study of blood T cell repertoires in COVID-19. Study details: PBMCs, B-cell-depleted T cells, or T cells provided the cDNA or gDNA that made up the material.

Per the study methods: Reference gene primer amplification yielded estimated nucleated cell counts. Here immunoSEQ multiplex PCR was the method, and the copy in TCRdb shows in-frame clones only, minus some. V, J and clone size reflect that table, while D and trimming were determined from the DNA. Among under 300,000 clones, over 80% were seen once, and the ten largest hold over 1.5%. Germline-derived CDR1 and CDR2 are MDHEN and SYDVKM. The CDR3 has 14 amino acids. Trimming left V 3 bases short and J 2 bases short, with 11 bases between. Adults between about 18 and 89 years of age took part from 20 to 25 US areas. Participants were placed into cohorts based on the clinical history they reported.

The sequence was collected from a woman aged 18 to 35 who had recovered from COVID-19. V is TRBV28 and J is TRBJ2-7; tentative D call: TRBD1 (5 bases). Sequencing was done on a sample of PBMCs or T cells enriched from blood (not recorded which). CDR3 residues: CASSFQGRAYEQYF. Written as DNA, the CDR3 is TGTGCCAGCAGTTTTCAGGGAAGGGCCTACGAGCAGTACTTC.